The rows below give T cell receptor beta chains drawn from one sample of a study of cytomegalovirus exposure and HLA in healthy donors. Assay used: immunoSEQ multiplex PCR; TCRdb lists only in-frame clones, some missing. The sample holds some 110,000 clones, 60% to 85% seen once. Material: PBMCs. The receptors come from a woman aged 18-35 years in good health and CMV-seropositive. CDR3s include the opening cysteine and the closing phenylalanine or tryptophan. A D gene is named only where the DNA matches it firmly. Clone size is shown for a subset of rows, as once, few, many or a class of expanded clone.

V: TRBV25-1
D: TRBD1
J: TRBJ1-2
size: NA
DNA: TGTGCCAGCAGTGAATACCACAGGGGGCAAGAGGACTATGGCTACACCTTC
CDR3: CASSEYHRGQEDYGYTF

V: TRBV2
D: TRBD1
J: TRBJ2-2
size: NA
DNA: TGTGCCACCGGGGACAGGGTTAACACCGGGGAGCTGTTTTTT
CDR3: CATGDRVNTGELFF

V: TRBV5-4
D: NA
J: TRBJ2-3
size: NA
DNA: TGTGCCAGCAGCCCCGGGGTACTTTCAGATACGCAGTATTTT
CDR3: CASSPGVLSDTQYF

V: TRBV6-1
D: NA
J: TRBJ2-1
size: NA
DNA: TGTGCCAGCAGGCCCCCAGACAATGAGCAGTTCTTC
CDR3: CASRPPDNEQFF

V: TRBV27
D: TRBD2
J: TRBJ2-1
size: few
DNA: TGTGCCAGCAGAAGTGGGACTAGCGGGAAAGTTGAGCAGTTCTTC
CDR3: CASRSGTSGKVEQFF

V: TRBV5-4
D: NA
J: TRBJ2-5
size: NA
DNA: TGTGCCAGCAGCTTGCCCCAGGGAAGGGGTCAAGAGACCCAGTACTTC
CDR3: CASSLPQGRGQETQYF

V: TRBV28
D: TRBD1
J: TRBJ1-2
size: NA
DNA: TGTGCCAGCAGTATATGGGGACAGGGCCAGAACTATGGCTACACCTTC
CDR3: CASSIWGQGQNYGYTF

V: TRBV10-3
D: TRBD1
J: TRBJ1-1
size: NA
DNA: TGTGCCATTGATAGGACAGGAATGAACACTGAAGCTTTCTTT
CDR3: CAIDRTGMNTEAFF

V: TRBV2
D: TRBD2
J: TRBJ2-5
size: NA
DNA: TGTGCCAGCAGTGCTCCTATTGGCGGGGGGGGTTTGAGTTCCCAGTACTTC
CDR3: CASSAPIGGGGLSSQYF

V: TRBV4-1
D: TRBD2
J: TRBJ2-3
size: NA
DNA: TGCGCCAGCAGCCAAGGTAGCGGGAGGGCCTTCCGCACAGATACGCAGTATTTT
CDR3: CASSQGSGRAFRTDTQYF

V: TRBV27
D: TRBD1
J: TRBJ2-7
size: few
DNA: TGTGCCAGCAGTACGAAATCACCGACAGGGGGCCACTTCTACGAGCAGTACTTC
CDR3: CASSTKSPTGGHFYEQYF

V: TRBV5-4
D: TRBD2
J: TRBJ2-1
size: NA
DNA: TGTGCCAGCAGCTTGGGACTAGCGGGAGACAATGAGCAGTTCTTC
CDR3: CASSLGLAGDNEQFF

V: TRBV25-1
D: TRBD2
J: TRBJ2-5
size: few
DNA: TGTGCCAGCAGTGAACTAGCGGCGGTCCAAGAGACCCAGTACTTC
CDR3: CASSELAAVQETQYF

V: TRBV28
D: NA
J: TRBJ2-1
size: NA
DNA: TGTGCCAGCAGCTTCGGGGAGGATGAGCAGTTCTTC
CDR3: CASSFGEDEQFF

V: TRBV4-2
D: TRBD2
J: TRBJ2-7
size: NA
DNA: TGTGCCAGCAGCCCCCTAGCGGGTAATTACGAGCAGTACTTC
CDR3: CASSPLAGNYEQYF

V: TRBV7-2
D: TRBD2
J: TRBJ2-7
size: few
DNA: TGTGCCAGCAGCTTAGTACTAGCGGGCCCAACCTACGAGCAGTACTTC
CDR3: CASSLVLAGPTYEQYF

V: TRBV14
D: TRBD2
J: TRBJ2-7
size: NA
DNA: TGTGCCAGCAGCCTAGCGGCTAGCGGGACCGACGAGCAGTACTTC
CDR3: CASSLAASGTDEQYF

V: TRBV10-3
D: NA
J: TRBJ2-7
size: NA
DNA: TGTGCCATCAGTGAAGGACTATCCAGCTCCTACGAGCAGTACTTC
CDR3: CAISEGLSSSYEQYF

V: TRBV5-4
D: NA
J: TRBJ2-7
size: once
DNA: TGTGCCAGCAGTCACCCAGACTACGAGCAGTACTTC
CDR3: CASSHPDYEQYF

V: TRBV6-5
D: TRBD2
J: TRBJ2-7
size: NA
DNA: TGTGCCAGCAGAAAAAAGCGGGAGATCCACGAGCAGTACTTC
CDR3: CASRKKREIHEQYF

V: TRBV27
D: TRBD1
J: TRBJ1-5
size: few
DNA: TGTGCCAGCAGTAAGACAGGGTTTCAGCCCCAGCATTTT
CDR3: CASSKTGFQPQHF

V: TRBV30
D: TRBD2
J: TRBJ2-7
size: NA
DNA: TGTGCCTGGAGTGGAGGGACTAGCTTCATCGACGAGCAGTACTTC
CDR3: CAWSGGTSFIDEQYF

V: TRBV29-1
D: TRBD2
J: TRBJ2-7
size: NA
DNA: TGCAGCGTTGGGACTAGCGGGAGCTCCTACGAGCAGTACTTC
CDR3: CSVGTSGSSYEQYF

V: TRBV9
D: NA
J: TRBJ2-6
size: NA
DNA: TGTGCCAGCAGCCCCCAGGACTCTGGGGCCAACGTCCTGACTTTC
CDR3: CASSPQDSGANVLTF

V: TRBV28
D: NA
J: TRBJ1-5
size: NA
DNA: TGTGCCAGCAGTTTATGGAGCGGGGGCGATCAGCCCCAGCATTTT
CDR3: CASSLWSGGDQPQHF

V: TRBV4-1
D: NA
J: TRBJ2-5
size: few
DNA: TGCGCCAGCAGCCAAGTAACAGGGTCCGGGGAAACCCAGTACTTC
CDR3: CASSQVTGSGETQYF

V: TRBV27
D: NA
J: TRBJ1-5
size: once
DNA: TGTGCCAGCAGTTTCGGGAGTGGGGGCAATCAGCCCCAGCATTTT
CDR3: CASSFGSGGNQPQHF

V: TRBV18
D: NA
J: TRBJ2-7
size: few
DNA: TGTGCCAGCTCACCCAGGGGCTCCTACGAGCAGTACTTC
CDR3: CASSPRGSYEQYF

V: TRBV6-1
D: NA
J: TRBJ1-2
size: NA
DNA: TGTGCCAGCAGCGCGGAAGGTCAGCCCTATGGCTACACCTTC
CDR3: CASSAEGQPYGYTF

V: TRBV19
D: NA
J: TRBJ2-2
size: NA
DNA: TGTGCCAGTAGTGGACGCGCGGGGCGTCTTCCCGGGGAGCTGTTTTTT
CDR3: CASSGRAGRLPGELFF

V: TRBV4-1
D: TRBD2
J: TRBJ2-7
size: NA
DNA: TGCGCCAGCAGCCAAGCGGTTAGCGGGAGGGACGAGCAGTACTTC
CDR3: CASSQAVSGRDEQYF

V: TRBV19
D: NA
J: TRBJ2-7
size: NA
DNA: TGTGCCAGTAGTGTGGGAGGCGAGCAGTACTTC
CDR3: CASSVGGEQYF

V: TRBV13
D: NA
J: TRBJ2-3
size: NA
DNA: TGTGCCAGCAGCTCTAGCGGCACAGATACGCAGTATTTT
CDR3: CASSSSGTDTQYF

V: TRBV5-6
D: TRBD2
J: TRBJ2-7
size: NA
DNA: TGTGCCAGCAGTGGCCCAGGACTAGCGGGAGTGAAAGAGCAGTACTTC
CDR3: CASSGPGLAGVKEQYF

V: TRBV18
D: NA
J: TRBJ2-7
size: few
DNA: TGTGCCAGCTCACCGGGGCAGGTACCCTACGAGCAGTACTTC
CDR3: CASSPGQVPYEQYF

V: TRBV10-3
D: NA
J: TRBJ1-1
size: NA
DNA: TGTGCCATCACGGGAGGGGTATCCACTGAAGCTTTCTTT
CDR3: CAITGGVSTEAFF

V: TRBV9
D: NA
J: TRBJ1-1
size: NA
DNA: TGTGCCAGCAGCGTAGCCGAGACAGGTCCAGCTTTCTTT
CDR3: CASSVAETGPAFF

V: TRBV5-6
D: TRBD2
J: TRBJ2-7
size: NA
DNA: TGTGCCAGCAGTTCCGCAAGCGGGAGCCACGAGCAGTACTTC
CDR3: CASSSASGSHEQYF

V: TRBV6-5
D: TRBD1
J: TRBJ1-2
size: NA
DNA: TGTGCCAGCAGTTACGTCGGGACAGGGGGCGGTGAAGGCTACACCTTC
CDR3: CASSYVGTGGGEGYTF

V: TRBV7-9
D: TRBD2
J: TRBJ2-1
size: NA
DNA: TGTGCCAGCAGCTTAGCGGGGACTAGCGGGAACAATGGTCCCGAGCAGTTCTTC
CDR3: CASSLAGTSGNNGPEQFF

V: TRBV30
D: NA
J: TRBJ2-7
size: NA
DNA: TGTGCCTGGCACCCCCCCGGGGGGCGTGGGCAATCACCTTCCTACGAGCAGTACTTC
CDR3: CAWHPPGGRGQSPSYEQYF

V: TRBV14
D: NA
J: TRBJ1-4
size: NA
DNA: TGTGCCAGCAGCGCTACGGTCTCTACTAATGAAAAACTGTTTTTT
CDR3: CASSATVSTNEKLFF

V: TRBV2
D: NA
J: TRBJ1-4
size: few
DNA: TGTGCCAGCAGCCCTTCTGCTCAACCCGGTGAAAAACTGTTTTTT
CDR3: CASSPSAQPGEKLFF

V: TRBV27
D: TRBD1
J: TRBJ1-5
size: NA
DNA: TGTGCCAGCAGTCAGGGACAGGGGGTTATCAATCAGCCCCAGCATTTT
CDR3: CASSQGQGVINQPQHF

V: TRBV5-1
D: NA
J: TRBJ2-1
size: NA
DNA: TGCGCCAGCAGCGTGTGGGACTCACACAATGAGCAGTTCTTC
CDR3: CASSVWDSHNEQFF

V: TRBV28
D: TRBD2
J: TRBJ2-5
size: NA
DNA: TGTGCCAGCTCGCAGCGGGAGTCCGGAGAGACCCAGTACTTC
CDR3: CASSQRESGETQYF

V: TRBV5-4
D: NA
J: TRBJ2-7
size: NA
DNA: TGTGCCAGCAGCTTATTCACAAACTCCTACGAGCAGTACTTC
CDR3: CASSLFTNSYEQYF

V: TRBV6-6
D: NA
J: TRBJ2-1
size: NA
DNA: TGTGCCAGCAGTCACGGGGATGAGCAGTTCTTC
CDR3: CASSHGDEQFF

V: TRBV28
D: TRBD1
J: TRBJ1-3
size: NA
DNA: TGTGCCAGCAGTTCTTGGACAGGGGACCCCTCTGGAAACACCATATATTTT
CDR3: CASSSWTGDPSGNTIYF

V: TRBV9
D: TRBD1
J: TRBJ2-4
size: NA
DNA: TGTGCCAGCAGCGGGGGACAGTTTCCGAACATTCAGTACTTC
CDR3: CASSGGQFPNIQYF

V: TRBV19
D: NA
J: TRBJ1-5
size: NA
DNA: TGTGCCAGTAGTACCCCGGGGGGGCAGGATCAGCCCCAGCATTTT
CDR3: CASSTPGGQDQPQHF

V: TRBV10-3
D: TRBD2
J: TRBJ2-5
size: NA
DNA: TGTGCCACCTGGGGAGGGACTGAGACCCAGTACTTC
CDR3: CATWGGTETQYF

V: TRBV13
D: TRBD1
J: TRBJ1-1
size: NA
DNA: TGTGCCGTGAGACAGGGAATGAACACTGAAGCTTTCTTT
CDR3: CAVRQGMNTEAFF

V: TRBV12-5
D: TRBD2
J: TRBJ2-1
size: NA
DNA: TGTGCTAGTGGTTTGGTAACCCTACCGGGACTAGCGGGAGAGGGGTACAATGAGCAGTTCTTC
CDR3: CASGLVTLPGLAGEGYNEQFF

V: TRBV28
D: TRBD1
J: TRBJ1-1
size: once
DNA: TGTGCCAGCAGTTCAGGGGGCCGAGCTTTCTTT
CDR3: CASSSGGRAFF

V: TRBV10-3
D: TRBD1
J: TRBJ1-1
size: NA
DNA: TGTGCCACCCGACAGGGCGGGAACACTGAAGCTTTCTTT
CDR3: CATRQGGNTEAFF

V: TRBV6-6
D: NA
J: TRBJ2-1
size: NA
DNA: TGTGCCAGCAGCTTTCTAGCGAGTGAGCAGTTCTTC
CDR3: CASSFLASEQFF

V: TRBV6-4
D: TRBD1
J: TRBJ1-6
size: NA
DNA: TGTGCCAGCAGTGTGACAGGGGTCGGGCAGTCACCCCTCCACTTT
CDR3: CASSVTGVGQSPLHF

V: TRBV13
D: NA
J: TRBJ2-7
size: NA
DNA: TGTGCCAGCAGCTCCGGGAGATGGGCGTACGAGCAGTACTTC
CDR3: CASSSGRWAYEQYF